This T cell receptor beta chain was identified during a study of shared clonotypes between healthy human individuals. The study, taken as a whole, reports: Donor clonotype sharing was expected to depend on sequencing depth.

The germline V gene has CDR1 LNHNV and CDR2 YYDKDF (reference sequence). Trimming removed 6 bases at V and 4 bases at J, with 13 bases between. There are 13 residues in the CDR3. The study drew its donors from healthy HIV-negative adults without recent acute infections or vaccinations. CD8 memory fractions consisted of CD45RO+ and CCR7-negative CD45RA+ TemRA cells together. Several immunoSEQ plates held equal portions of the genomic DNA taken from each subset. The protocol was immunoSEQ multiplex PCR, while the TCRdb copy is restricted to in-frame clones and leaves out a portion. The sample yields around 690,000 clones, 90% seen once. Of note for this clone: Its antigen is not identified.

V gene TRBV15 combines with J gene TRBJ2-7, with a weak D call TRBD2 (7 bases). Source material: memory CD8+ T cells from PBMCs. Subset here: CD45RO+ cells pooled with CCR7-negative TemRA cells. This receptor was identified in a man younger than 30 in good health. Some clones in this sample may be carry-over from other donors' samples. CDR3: CATRGGGAYEQYF. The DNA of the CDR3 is TGTGCCACCAGGGGTGGGGGGGCGTACGAGCAGTACTTC. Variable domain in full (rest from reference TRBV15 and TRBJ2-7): DAMVIQNPRYQVTQFGKPVTLSCSQTLNHNVMYWYQQKSSQAPKLLFHYYDKDFNNEADTPDNFQSRRPNTSFCFLDIRSPGLGDTAMYLCATRGGGAYEQYFGPGTRLTVT.